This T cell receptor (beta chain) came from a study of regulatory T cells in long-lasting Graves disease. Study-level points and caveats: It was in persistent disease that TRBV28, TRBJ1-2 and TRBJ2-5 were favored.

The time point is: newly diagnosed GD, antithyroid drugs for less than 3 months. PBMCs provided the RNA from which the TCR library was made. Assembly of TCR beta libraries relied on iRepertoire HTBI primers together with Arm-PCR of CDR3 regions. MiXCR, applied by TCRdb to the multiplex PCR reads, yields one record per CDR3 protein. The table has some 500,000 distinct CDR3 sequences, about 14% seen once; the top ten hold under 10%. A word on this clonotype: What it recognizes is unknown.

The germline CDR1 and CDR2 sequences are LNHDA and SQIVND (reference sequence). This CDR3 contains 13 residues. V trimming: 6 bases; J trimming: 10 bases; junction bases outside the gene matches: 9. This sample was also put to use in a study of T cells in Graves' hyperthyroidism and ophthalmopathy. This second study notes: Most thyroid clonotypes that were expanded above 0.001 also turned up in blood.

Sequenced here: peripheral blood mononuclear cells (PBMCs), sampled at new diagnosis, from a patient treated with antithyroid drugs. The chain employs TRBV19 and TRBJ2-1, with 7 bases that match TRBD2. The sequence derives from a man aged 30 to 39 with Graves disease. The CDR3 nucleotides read TGTGCCAGTAGGCGACTAGCCGAGTTGGAGCAGTTCTTC. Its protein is CASRRLAELEQFF.